One sample yielded the 23 T cell receptor beta chains listed below, sequenced in a study of TIL therapy for anti-PD-1-resistant metastatic lung cancer. Documented time point: pre-treatment sample, taken before nivolumab and TIL therapy. Sequencing used immunoSEQ v3. Sequencing was performed with immunoSEQ multiplex PCR; in TCRdb, only in-frame clones are kept and a portion is missing. The sample lists tens of thousands of clones, around four fifths occurring once. The source material was blood, sampled at baseline. Every receptor here comes from a person between 25 and 80 years old with non-small cell lung cancer.

The rearrangement joins TRBV27 to TRBJ2-7, with D perhaps TRBD2 (6 bases). This CDR3 has 13 amino acids. Looked up from germline, CDR1 is MNHEY and CDR2 is SMNVEV (reference sequence). Between the trimmed V and J ends, which lost 6 bases and 1 base, there was a span of 10 bases. The CDR3 here is CASSFRGSYEQYF. CDR3 DNA: TGTGCCAGCAGCTTCCGGGGGTCCTACGAGCAGTACTTC.

The CDR3 is CASSQESTLNSPLHF. In DNA, the CDR3 is TGCGCCAGCAGCCAAGAATCTACGTTGAATTCACCCCTCCACTTT. The rearrangement uses TRBV4-1 and TRBJ1-6; D is undetermined. Trimming stripped 0 bases from V and 7 bases from J, with 10 bases between. Per the germline V gene, CDR1 is MGHRA and CDR2 is YSYEKL. This CDR3 spans 15 amino acids.

The V call is TRBV4-3, the J call TRBJ1-5; D remains unclear. CDR1 LGHNA and CDR2 YSLEER come from the germline V gene. Deletions cut 3 bases from V and 4 bases from J, with 13 bases between. This CDR3 is built from 15 residues. Here the CDR3 reads CASSQTDVGNQPQHF. The CDR3 DNA follows: TGCGCCAGCAGCCAGACGGACGTCGGAAATCAGCCCCAGCATTTT.

The chain couples TRBV28 to TRBJ2-1; possibly TRBD2 for D (7 bases). Trimming took off 11 bases at V and 7 bases at J, with 27 bases between the two ends. The CDR3 sequence is 16 residues long. CDR1 and CDR2 from the germline V gene are MDHEN and SYDVKM. The CDR3 spells CAVLFGRALRGNEQFF. CDR3 sequence (DNA): TGTGCCGTGCTCTTTGGGAGGGCATTGAGGGGGAATGAGCAGTTCTTC.

This sequence joins TRBV4-3 and TRBJ1-5; D gene unclear. The V end lost 0 bases, the J end lost 2 bases, and 11 bases lay between the germline ends. The CDR3 has 16 residues. CDR1 LGHNA and CDR2 YSLEER come from the germline V gene. CDR3 coding DNA: TGCGCCAGCAGCCAAGACCTCGGGGAGGGCAATCAGCCCCAGCATTTT. Its translation is CASSQDLGEGNQPQHF.

CDR3 in amino acids: CASSLAGGQSEEQYF. Written as DNA, the CDR3 is TGTGCCAGCAGCTTAGCGGGAGGGCAATCCGAGGAGCAGTACTTC. The V and J genes are TRBV28 and TRBJ2-7, with 11 bases that match TRBD2. The V gene's germline CDR1 is MDHEN and CDR2 SYDVKM. The CDR3 has 15 amino acids. The V gene end was trimmed by 6 bases and the J gene end by 7 bases; junction bases not matched to a gene: 11.

This clone appeared a few times. The gene calls are TRBV7-2 and TRBJ1-1; no clear D gene. Trimming removed 4 bases at V and 1 base at J, with 7 bases between. The CDR3 sequence is 13 residues long. Per the germline V gene, CDR1 is SGHTA and CDR2 is FQGNSA. In DNA, the CDR3 is TGTGCCAGCAGCTATGGGCGGAACACTGAAGCTTTCTTT. It encodes CASSYGRNTEAFF.

The rearrangement joins TRBV4-3 to TRBJ2-2, with D tentatively TRBD2 (6 bases). Trimming shortened V by 0 bases and J by 5 bases, and 13 bases separated the two germline ends. Germline-derived CDR1 and CDR2 are LGHNA and YSLEER. CDR3 length equals 16 residues. CDR3 sequence (DNA): TGCGCCAGCAGCCAAGAGCCGACTAGTTCTACCGGGGAGCTGTTTTTT. The encoded protein is CASSQEPTSSTGELFF.

This clone showed up just a few times. The V and J genes are TRBV7-9 and TRBJ2-1; D is tentatively TRBD1 or TRBD2 (5 bases each). V was cut by 1 base and J by 7 bases, with 11 bases left in between. The CDR3 loop spans 14 amino acids. The V gene's germline CDR1 is SEHNR and CDR2 FQNEAQ (reference sequence). The CDR3 nucleotides are TGTGCCAGCAGCTTAGGTAGGGGACGGAATGAGCAGTTCTTC. Its protein is CASSLGRGRNEQFF. The variable domain in full, with the rest retrieved from reference TRBV7-9 and TRBJ2-1, is DTGVSQNPRHKITKRGQNVTFRCDPISEHNRLYWYRQTLGQGPEFLTYFQNEAQLEKSRLLSDRFSAERPKGSFSTLEIQRTEQGDSAMYLCASSLGRGRNEQFFGPGTRLTVL.

The rearrangement uses TRBV5-4 and TRBJ2-3; TRBD1 aligns across 9 bases. CDR1 is SGHNT, CDR2 YYREEE, per germline (reference sequence). V gave up 4 bases and J gave up 4 bases; unmatched junction bases: 4. There are 14 residues in the CDR3. The CDR3, as DNA: TGTGCCAGCAGCAACAGGGGGCGCTCAGATACGCAGTATTTT. This codes for CASSNRGRSDTQYF.

The genes are TRBV11-2 and TRBJ1-2; TRBD1 agrees at 10 bases. The junction had 9 bases not matched to a gene; V was cut back by 5 bases and J by 6 bases. The germline gives CDR1 SGHAT, CDR2 FQNNGV. The CDR3 spans 15 residues. CDR3 residues: CASSPPTGGVNGYTF. In DNA, the CDR3 is TGTGCCAGCAGCCCCCCGACAGGGGGCGTAAATGGCTACACCTTC.

The rearrangement uses TRBV27 and TRBJ2-2; no clear D gene. Germline CDR1 MNHEY, CDR2 SMNVEV (reference sequence). Trimming removed 3 bases at V and 1 base at J, with 6 bases between. The CDR3 runs 14 residues. This CDR3 reads CASSFEWNTGELFF. The CDR3 nucleotides are TGTGCCAGCAGTTTCGAGTGGAACACCGGGGAGCTGTTTTTT.

The CDR3 region is CASSLASTSGGGIIQETQYF. The CDR3 DNA sequence: TGTGCCAGCAGCTTAGCCTCAACTAGCGGGGGGGGAATAATCCAAGAGACCCAGTACTTC. The rearrangement uses TRBV7-6 and TRBJ2-5; 13 bases match TRBD2. Trimming cost V 0 bases and J 1 base; bases outside gene matches: 11. There are 20 residues in the CDR3. Looked up from germline, CDR1 is SGHVS and CDR2 is FNYEAQ.

The J gene is TRBJ1-1, the V gene TRBV12-5; no firm D call. Germline CDR1 reads LGHNT; CDR2 reads FRNRAP. There are 11 residues in the CDR3. Trimming stripped 9 bases from V and 5 bases from J, with 10 bases between. CDR3 sequence reads: CASYWRTEAFF. The CDR3 DNA follows: TGTGCTAGCTACTGGAGGACTGAAGCTTTCTTT. Full variable domain (missing parts from reference TRBV12-5 and TRBJ1-1): DARVTQTPRHKVTEMGQEVTMRCQPILGHNTVFWYRQTMMQGLELLAYFRNRAPLDDSGMPKDRFSAEMPDATLATLKIQPSEPRDSAVYFCASYWRTEAFFGQGTRLTVV.

V usage is TRBV27 and J usage is TRBJ2-1; 8 nucleotides match TRBD2. From germline, CDR1 is MNHEY and CDR2 SMNVEV (reference sequence). J gave up 5 bases and V 5 bases, and 5 bases lay outside the gene matches. There are 14 residues in the CDR3. The CDR3 spells CASSRAGDNNEQFF. CDR3 in DNA: TGTGCCAGCAGTAGAGCGGGAGACAACAATGAGCAGTTCTTC.

The chain employs TRBV9 and TRBJ1-2, with D possibly being TRBD1 (5 bases). The CDR3 has 14 residues. Germline assignment: CDR1 SGDLS and CDR2 YYNGEE. Trimming took off 0 bases at V and 6 bases at J, with 12 bases between the two ends. The CDR3: CASSVGRGLDGYTF. The CDR3 bases are TGTGCCAGCAGCGTAGGTCGGGGGTTGGATGGCTACACCTTC.

The V call is TRBV19, the J call TRBJ2-1, with 7 bases fitting TRBD2. There are 14 residues in the CDR3. Germline assignment: CDR1 LNHDA and CDR2 SQIVND (reference sequence). V shed 3 bases, J shed 10 bases, and the junction held 9 bases outside the gene matches. CDR3 sequence: CASSIDPSGGEQFF. As DNA, the CDR3 is TGTGCCAGTAGTATTGACCCGTCGGGGGGAGAGCAGTTCTTC. The full variable domain, completed using reference TRBV19 and TRBJ2-1, is DGGITQSPKYLFRKEGQNVTLSCEQNLNHDAMYWYRQDPGQGLRLIYYSQIVNDFQKGDIAEGYSVSREKKESFPLTVTSAQKNPTAFYLCASSIDPSGGEQFFGPGTRLTVL.

This chain connects TRBV30 to TRBJ1-1; 7 bases are shared with TRBD1. V gave up 5 bases and J gave up 2 bases; unmatched junction bases: 8. This CDR3 region has 14 residues. Germline loops: CDR1 GTSNPN, CDR2 SVGIG (reference sequence). The CDR3 loop is CAWSTGIINTEAFF. CDR3 in DNA: TGTGCCTGGTCGACAGGGATAATCAACACTGAAGCTTTCTTT.

This clone was seen a few times. The chain has TRBV2 and TRBJ2-7; perhaps TRBD1 as D (6 bases). This CDR3 comprises 13 residues. Germline V CDR1 and CDR2: SNHLY, FYNNEI. V lost 8 bases to trimming and J lost 4 bases, with 15 bases between them. CDR3 protein: CASSGTPSYEQYF. The CDR3 nucleotides are TGTGCCAGCTCCGGGACACCGAGTTACGAGCAGTACTTC.

The gene calls are TRBV6-5 and TRBJ2-5, with D uncertain. The CDR3 consists of 13 residues. In germline, CDR1 is MNHEY, CDR2 SVGAGI. V dropped 5 bases and J dropped 2 bases, with 9 bases sitting between them. CDR3 residues: CASSLKFQETQYF. Written as DNA, the CDR3 is TGTGCCAGCAGTCTAAAATTTCAAGAGACCCAGTACTTC.

The V gene is TRBV6-1, the J gene TRBJ1-2, with D hard to call. With 7 bases removed from V and 7 bases from J, the gap between germline ends came to 7 bases. This CDR3 is built from 10 residues. Germline V gene lookup returns CDR1 MNHNS and CDR2 SASEGT. CDR3 sequence (DNA): TGTGCCAGCAATGGGTTTGGCTACACCTTC. Translating gives CASNGFGYTF.

The V gene is TRBV10-3, the J gene TRBJ1-6; possibly TRBD1 for D (5 bases). The germline V gene encodes CDR1 ENHRY and CDR2 SYGVKD. This CDR3 region has 15 residues. The germline V and J ends were trimmed by 3 bases and 6 bases, with 12 bases remaining between them. The DNA for the CDR3 is TGTGCCATCAGTGAATTGGGGGTTGGTAATTCACCCCTCCACTTT. The encoded protein is CAISELGVGNSPLHF.

The V call is TRBV27, the J call TRBJ2-3; TRBD2 agrees at 10 bases. The CDR3 sequence is 15 residues long. V trimming: 5 bases; J trimming: 1 base; junction bases outside the gene matches: 3. Germline V gives CDR1 MNHEY, CDR2 SMNVEV (reference sequence). The CDR3 region is CASSILAGGTDTQYF. CDR3 in DNA: TGTGCCAGCAGTATCCTAGCGGGGGGCACAGATACGCAGTATTTT.